This T cell receptor (beta chain) was recovered during a study of cytomegalovirus exposure and HLA in healthy donors. The study, taken as a whole, reports: As was reported, the classifier diagnosed cytomegalovirus status with high specificity and sensitivity.

PCR used 60 Vbeta primers and 13 Jbeta primers. Assay: immunoSEQ multiplex PCR; the TCRdb copy retains only in-frame clones and omits some. The data hold over 100,000 clones, with around four fifths observed a single time. Looked up from germline, CDR1 is SGHAT and CDR2 is FQNNGV. The CDR3 spans 15 residues. V dropped 0 bases and J dropped 10; count of bases not matched to a gene: 7. Remarks on this clone: Its antigen is undetermined.

This clonotype was obtained from a young man in good health and CMV-seronegative. The sample consisted of PBMCs. The V and J genes are TRBV11-2 and TRBJ2-3; 10 bases map to TRBD2. Here the CDR3 DNA reads TGTGCCAGCAGCTTAGAGATTCAAAGCGGGAGGGCGCAGTATTTT. Its translation is CASSLEIQSGRAQYF.